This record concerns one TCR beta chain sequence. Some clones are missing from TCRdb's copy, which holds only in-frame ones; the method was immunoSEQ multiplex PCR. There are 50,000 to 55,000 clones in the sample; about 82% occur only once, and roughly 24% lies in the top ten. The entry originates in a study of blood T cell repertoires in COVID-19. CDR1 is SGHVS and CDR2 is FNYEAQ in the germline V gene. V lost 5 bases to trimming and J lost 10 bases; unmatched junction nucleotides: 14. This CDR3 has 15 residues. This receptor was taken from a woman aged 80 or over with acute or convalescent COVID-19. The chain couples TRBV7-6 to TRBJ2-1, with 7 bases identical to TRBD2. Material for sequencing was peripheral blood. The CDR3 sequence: CASSTAGYDSEEQFF. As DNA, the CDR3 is TGTGCCAGCAGCACAGCGGGATACGACTCGGAGGAGCAGTTCTTC.